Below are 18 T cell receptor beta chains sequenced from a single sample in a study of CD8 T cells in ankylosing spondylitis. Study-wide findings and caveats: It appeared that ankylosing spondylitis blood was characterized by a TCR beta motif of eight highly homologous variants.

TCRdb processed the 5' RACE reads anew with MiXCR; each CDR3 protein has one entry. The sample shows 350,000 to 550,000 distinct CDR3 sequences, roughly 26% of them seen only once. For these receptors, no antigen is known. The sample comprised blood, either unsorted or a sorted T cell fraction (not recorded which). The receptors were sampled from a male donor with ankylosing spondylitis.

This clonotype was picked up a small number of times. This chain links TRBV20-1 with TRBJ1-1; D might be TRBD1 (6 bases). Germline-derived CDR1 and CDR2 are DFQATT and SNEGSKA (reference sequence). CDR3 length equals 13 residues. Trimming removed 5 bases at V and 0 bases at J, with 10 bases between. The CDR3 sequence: CSAQGSMNTEAFF. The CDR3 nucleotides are TGCAGTGCTCAGGGGTCCATGAACACTGAAGCTTTCTTT.

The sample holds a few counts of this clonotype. DNA of the CDR3: TGTGCCATCAGTGAACAGGGGTCTGACACCGGGGAGCTGTTTTTT. It yields the protein CAISEQGSDTGELFF. The V call is TRBV10-3, the J call TRBJ2-2; 7 bases match TRBD1. CDR1 ENHRY and CDR2 SYGVKD come from the germline V gene. With V trimmed by 3 bases and J by 3 bases, 4 bases remained unmatched. The CDR3 sequence is 15 residues long.

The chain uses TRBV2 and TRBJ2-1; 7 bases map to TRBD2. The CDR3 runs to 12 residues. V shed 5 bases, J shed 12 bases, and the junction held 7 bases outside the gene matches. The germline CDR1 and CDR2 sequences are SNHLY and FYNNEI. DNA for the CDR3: TGTGCCAGCAGTCCCCGACTAGCCTCGCAGTTCTTC. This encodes CASSPRLASQFF. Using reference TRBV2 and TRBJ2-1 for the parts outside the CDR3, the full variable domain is EPEVTQTPSHQVTQMGQEVILRCVPISNHLYFYWYRQILGQKVEFLVSFYNNEISEKSEIFDDQFSVERPDGSNFTLKIRSTKLEDSAMYFCASSPRLASQFFGPGTRLTVL.

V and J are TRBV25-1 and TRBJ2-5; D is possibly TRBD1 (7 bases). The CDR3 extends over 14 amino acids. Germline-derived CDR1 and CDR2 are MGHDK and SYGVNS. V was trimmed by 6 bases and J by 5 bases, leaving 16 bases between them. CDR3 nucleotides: TGTGCCAGCAGGGCGGCAGGGGGGACGGAGACCCAGTACTTC. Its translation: CASRAAGGTETQYF.

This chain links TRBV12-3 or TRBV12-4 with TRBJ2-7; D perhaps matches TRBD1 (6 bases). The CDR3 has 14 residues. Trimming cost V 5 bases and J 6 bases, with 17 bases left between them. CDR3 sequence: CASSPQNVGGEQYV. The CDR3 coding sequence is TGTGCCAGCAGTCCTCAGAATGTAGGGGGCGAGCAGTACGTC.

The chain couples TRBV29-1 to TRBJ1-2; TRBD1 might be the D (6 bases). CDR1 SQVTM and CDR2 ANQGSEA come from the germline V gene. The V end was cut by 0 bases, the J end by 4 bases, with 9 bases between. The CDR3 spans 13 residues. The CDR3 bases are TGCAGCGTTGAAGAAGGGGGAGGCTATGGCTACACCTTC. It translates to CSVEEGGGYGYTF.

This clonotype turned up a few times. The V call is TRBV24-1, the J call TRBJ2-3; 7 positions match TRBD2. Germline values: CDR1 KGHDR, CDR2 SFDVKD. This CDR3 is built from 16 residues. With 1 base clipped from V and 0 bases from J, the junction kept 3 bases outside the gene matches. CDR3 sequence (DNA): TGTGCCACCAGTGATTTACGGACTAGTAGCACAGATACGCAGTATTTT. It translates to CATSDLRTSSTDTQYF.

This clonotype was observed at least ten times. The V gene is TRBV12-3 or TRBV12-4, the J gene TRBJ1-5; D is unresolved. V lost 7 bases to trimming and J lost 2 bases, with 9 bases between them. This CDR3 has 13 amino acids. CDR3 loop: CASTPGGNQPQHF. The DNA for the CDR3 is TGTGCCAGCACTCCCGGGGGCAATCAGCCCCAGCATTTT.

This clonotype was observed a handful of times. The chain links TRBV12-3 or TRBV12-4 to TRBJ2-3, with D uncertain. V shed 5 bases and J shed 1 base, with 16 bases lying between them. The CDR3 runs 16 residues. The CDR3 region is CASSIYGWERTDTQYF. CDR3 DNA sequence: TGTGCCAGCAGTATCTACGGTTGGGAACGCACAGATACGCAGTATTTT.

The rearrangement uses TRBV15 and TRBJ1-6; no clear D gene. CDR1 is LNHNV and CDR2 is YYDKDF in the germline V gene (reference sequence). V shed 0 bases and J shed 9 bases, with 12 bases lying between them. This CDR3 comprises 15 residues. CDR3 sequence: CATSRDPAEGSPLHF. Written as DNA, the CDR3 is TGTGCCACCAGCAGAGATCCGGCTGAGGGTTCACCCCTCCACTTT.

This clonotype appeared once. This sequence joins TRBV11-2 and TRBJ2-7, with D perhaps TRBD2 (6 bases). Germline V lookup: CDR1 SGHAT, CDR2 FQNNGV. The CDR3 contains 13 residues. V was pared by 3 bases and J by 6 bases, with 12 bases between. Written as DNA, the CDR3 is TGTGCCAGCAGCTTCGTCGCGGGGAGCGAGCAGTACGTC. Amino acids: CASSFVAGSEQYV.

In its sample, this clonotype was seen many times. CDR3 DNA sequence: TGCGCCAGCAGCACCGGGACAGGGGGTCCTTACAATGAGCAGTTCTTC. Translation: CASSTGTGGPYNEQFF. The gene calls are TRBV5-1 and TRBJ2-1; 11 bases fit TRBD1. With 4 bases clipped from V and 4 bases from J, the junction kept 7 bases outside the gene matches. The CDR3 consists of 16 residues. CDR1 and CDR2 (germline): SGHRS, YFSETQ.

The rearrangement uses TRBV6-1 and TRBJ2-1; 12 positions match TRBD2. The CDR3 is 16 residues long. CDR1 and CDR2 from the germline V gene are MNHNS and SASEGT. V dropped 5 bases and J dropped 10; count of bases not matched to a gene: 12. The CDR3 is CASSQPSGRGKGEQFF. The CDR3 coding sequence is TGTGCCAGCAGTCAGCCTAGCGGGAGGGGTAAGGGAGAGCAGTTCTTC.

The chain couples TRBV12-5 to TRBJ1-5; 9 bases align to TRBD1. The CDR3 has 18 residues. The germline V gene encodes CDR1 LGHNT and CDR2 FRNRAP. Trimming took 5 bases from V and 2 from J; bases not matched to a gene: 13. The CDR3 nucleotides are TGTGCTAGTGGTCCAATCCCTGGACAGGGGATTGGCAATCAGCCCCAGCATTTT. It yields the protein CASGPIPGQGIGNQPQHF.

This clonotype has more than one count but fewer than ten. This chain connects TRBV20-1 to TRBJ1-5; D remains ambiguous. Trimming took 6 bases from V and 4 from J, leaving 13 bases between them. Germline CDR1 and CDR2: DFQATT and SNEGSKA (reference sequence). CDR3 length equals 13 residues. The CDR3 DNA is TGCAGTGCCGCCGGAGGGAGGAATCAGCCCCAGCATTTT. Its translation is CSAAGGRNQPQHF.

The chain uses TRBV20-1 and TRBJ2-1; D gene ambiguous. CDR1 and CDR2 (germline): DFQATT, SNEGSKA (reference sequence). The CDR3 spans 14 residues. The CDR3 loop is CSIPQVRVYNEQFF. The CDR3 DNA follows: TGCAGCATACCCCAGGTTAGGGTCTACAATGAGCAGTTCTTC.

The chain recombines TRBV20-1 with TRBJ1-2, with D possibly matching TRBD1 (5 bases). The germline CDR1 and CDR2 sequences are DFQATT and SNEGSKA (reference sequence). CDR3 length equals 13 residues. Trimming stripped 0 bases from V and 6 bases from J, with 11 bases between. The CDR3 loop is CSARDWAGNGYTF. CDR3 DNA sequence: TGCAGTGCTAGAGATTGGGCAGGGAATGGCTACACCTTC.

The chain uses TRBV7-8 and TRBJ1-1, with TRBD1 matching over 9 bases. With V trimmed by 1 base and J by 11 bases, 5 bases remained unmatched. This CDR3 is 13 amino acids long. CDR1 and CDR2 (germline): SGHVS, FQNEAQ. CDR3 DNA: TGTGCCAGCAGCTTAGGATGGGACAGGGATGCTTTCTTT. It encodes CASSLGWDRDAFF.